The 23 T cell receptor beta chains presented below share a single source sample, sequenced in a study of PD-L1 blockade in urothelial cancer. The protocol was immunoSEQ multiplex PCR, while the TCRdb copy is restricted to in-frame clones and leaves out a portion. This sample has roughly 20,000 clones, with around 90% found just once. The material was PBMCs, obtained around atezolizumab (anti-PD-L1) treatment. The receptor source for this set is a woman aged 60-75 years with urothelial cancer.

The chain recombines TRBV2 with TRBJ2-7, with D perhaps matching TRBD1 (6 bases). The V end was cut by 6 bases, the J end by 1 base, with 7 bases between. Looked up from germline, CDR1 is SNHLY and CDR2 is FYNNEI. The CDR3 spans 12 residues. The CDR3 region has the DNA TGTGCCAGCAGGAGGGGGTCCTACGAGCAGTACTTC. Its protein product is CASRRGSYEQYF.

The chain joins TRBV18 to TRBJ2-6; a weak D match, TRBD1 (5 bases). Germline lookup yields CDR1 KGHSH and CDR2 LQKENI. The CDR3 is 15 amino acids. Trimming left V 9 bases short and J 3 bases short, with 15 bases between. The CDR3 protein is CASHTQGSGANVLTF. CDR3 nucleotides: TGTGCCAGTCATACCCAGGGAAGTGGGGCCAACGTCCTGACTTTC.

The chain joins TRBV6-1 to TRBJ1-1, with D perhaps TRBD1 (6 bases). Germline V lookup: CDR1 MNHNS, CDR2 SASEGT. Trimming cost V 6 bases and J 1 base, with 12 bases left between them. The CDR3 totals 14 residues. DNA for the CDR3: TGTGCCAGCAGCCTAGGGGGAGAGAACACTGAAGCTTTCTTT. This translates into CASSLGGENTEAFF.

The rearrangement uses TRBV29-1 and TRBJ1-1; D gene uncertain. This CDR3 contains 12 residues. Germline CDR1 and CDR2: SQVTM and ANQGSEA. V was cut by 1 base and J by 5 bases, with 8 bases left in between. The CDR3 coding sequence is TGCAGCGTTGAAGGTGTCGTTACTGAAGCTTTCTTT. Protein product: CSVEGVVTEAFF.

V gene TRBV4-2 combines with J gene TRBJ2-7, with 9 bases aligning to TRBD1. The germline gives CDR1 LGHNA, CDR2 YNFKEQ. V lost 3 bases to trimming and J lost 3 bases; unmatched junction nucleotides: 6. The CDR3 has 15 residues. In DNA form, the CDR3 reads TGTGCCAGCAGCCATGAGGGACAGGGTGGCTACGAGCAGTACTTC. Translating gives CASSHEGQGGYEQYF.

The J gene is TRBJ2-7, the V gene TRBV18; D possibly corresponds to TRBD2 (6 bases). The CDR3 runs to 13 residues. V was clipped by 5 bases and J by 0 bases, with 8 bases between them. Germline assignment: CDR1 KGHSH and CDR2 LQKENI. The CDR3 DNA sequence: TGTGCCAGCTCATCGCGGGACTCCTACGAGCAGTACTTC. This gives the protein CASSSRDSYEQYF.

In nucleotides, the CDR3 is TGTGCCAGCAGTAAAGTCGGACCACAGGGAAGCTACGAGCAGTACTTC. This gives the protein CASSKVGPQGSYEQYF. The chain is built from TRBV27 and TRBJ2-7; D may be TRBD1 (6 bases). The CDR3 is 16 amino acids. Trimming cost V 5 bases and J 3 bases, with 20 bases left between them. Germline assignment: CDR1 MNHEY and CDR2 SMNVEV (reference sequence).

V usage is TRBV10-3 and J usage is TRBJ1-5; TRBD1 is a possible D gene (5 bases). Germline V gives CDR1 ENHRY, CDR2 SYGVKD. Between the trimmed V and J ends, which lost 2 bases and 0 bases, there was a span of 11 bases. This CDR3 comprises 16 residues. The CDR3 is CAISEGAGYSNQPQHF. The CDR3 nucleotides read TGTGCCATCAGTGAGGGGGCAGGTTATAGCAATCAGCCCCAGCATTTT.

The chain employs TRBV6-5 and TRBJ1-1, with D perhaps TRBD1 (6 bases). Germline lookup yields CDR1 MNHEY and CDR2 SVGAGI. Trimming stripped 6 bases from V and 6 bases from J, with 17 bases between. The CDR3 spans 14 residues. Here the CDR3 reads CASSAGQYFSEAFF. CDR3 DNA: TGTGCCAGCAGCGCTGGACAGTACTTCTCTGAAGCTTTCTTT.

The CDR3 coding sequence is TGCGCCAGCAGCTTGGAGACTAGCGGCAGGTCCCAGTACTTC. Protein sequence: CASSLETSGRSQYF. V is TRBV5-1 and J is TRBJ2-5; 9 positions match TRBD2. CDR1 is SGHRS and CDR2 is YFSETQ in the germline V gene. The CDR3 spans 14 residues. V shed 0 bases and J 9 bases; nucleotides not matched to a gene: 6.

The chain is built from TRBV10-3 and TRBJ1-2, with 8 nucleotides matching TRBD1. This CDR3 contains 16 residues. The germline V gene encodes CDR1 ENHRY and CDR2 SYGVKD. J lost 3 bases, V lost 10 bases, and 16 bases had no gene match. Written as DNA, the CDR3 is TGTGCCACTTACAGTCCGACCAGGGGGCGATACTATGGCTACACCTTC. The encoded protein is CATYSPTRGRYYGYTF.

The chain combines TRBV4-3 with TRBJ2-7, with 8 bases matching TRBD2. This CDR3 spans 15 amino acids. Trimming at V came to 1 base and at J to 4 bases, leaving 6 bases not matched to a gene. CDR1 LGHNA and CDR2 YSLEER come from the germline V gene. CDR3 nucleotide sequence: TGCGCCAGCAGCCAAGGGGCGGGAGGATTATACGAGCAGTACTTC. This gives the protein CASSQGAGGLYEQYF.

V is TRBV28 and J is TRBJ2-2, with D maybe TRBD1 (5 bases). V was clipped by 5 bases and J by 8 bases, with 12 bases between them. Germline CDR1 MDHEN, CDR2 SYDVKM. The CDR3 length is 13 residues. The CDR3 DNA is TGTGCCAGCAGTCATCTAGGGGTGGGGGAGCTGTTTTTT. Translated, it gives CASSHLGVGELFF.

The genes are TRBV7-2 and TRBJ1-2; TRBD1 matches 9 bases. Per germline, CDR1 SGHTA and CDR2 FQGNSA. Trimming at V came to 5 bases and at J to 4 bases, leaving 8 bases not matched to a gene. The length of the CDR3 is 15 residues. This CDR3 is CASSTQTGGGYGYTF. The CDR3 coding sequence is TGTGCCAGCAGCACCCAGACAGGGGGGGGCTATGGCTACACCTTC.

The chain uses TRBV29-1 and TRBJ1-2; 7 bases map to TRBD1. CDR3 length equals 12 residues. Germline V CDR1 and CDR2: SQVTM, ANQGSEA. Germline trimming cut 7 bases from V and 7 bases from J; bases unmatched to any gene: 9. CDR3 bases: TGCAGCGCTCCGGGACAGCCATTTGGCTACACCTTC. Translation: CSAPGQPFGYTF.

CDR3 sequence reads: CASSVEGQGLDTQYF. The CDR3 nucleotides read TGTGCCAGCAGCGTAGAGGGACAGGGACTAGATACGCAGTATTTT. The J gene is TRBJ2-3, the V gene TRBV9; 9 bases are shared with TRBD1. This CDR3 region has 15 residues. Germline trimming cut 0 bases from V and 5 bases from J; bases unmatched to any gene: 4. Looked up from germline, CDR1 is SGDLS and CDR2 is YYNGEE. Together with reference TRBV9 and TRBJ2-3, the CDR3 gives the full variable domain: DSGVTQTPKHLITATGQRVTLRCSPRSGDLSVYWYQQSLDQGLQFLIQYYNGEERAKGNILERFSAQQFPDLHSELNLSSLELGDSALYFCASSVEGQGLDTQYFGPGTRLTVL.

This chain links TRBV10-3 with TRBJ2-7; the match to TRBD2 covers 9 bases. The CDR3 is made up of 15 amino acids. V lost 4 bases to trimming and J lost 1 base; unmatched junction nucleotides: 5. In germline, CDR1 is ENHRY, CDR2 SYGVKD. This CDR3 is CAISGLTSGSYEQYF. The CDR3, as DNA: TGTGCCATCAGTGGGCTGACTAGCGGTTCCTACGAGCAGTACTTC.

V is TRBV4-1 and J is TRBJ2-7, with 9 nucleotides matching TRBD1. V gave up 4 bases and J gave up 2 bases; unmatched junction bases: 3. This CDR3 region has 14 residues. Per germline, CDR1 MGHRA and CDR2 YSYEKL. The CDR3 sequence is CASSPDRGPYEQYF. The CDR3 DNA is TGCGCCAGCAGCCCGGACAGGGGACCCTACGAGCAGTACTTC.

The gene calls are TRBV28 and TRBJ2-1, with D perhaps TRBD2 (7 bases). This CDR3 comprises 15 residues. Germline assignment: CDR1 MDHEN and CDR2 SYDVKM. The ends were cut back, 2 bases at V and 12 bases at J, with 20 bases in the middle. CDR3 region: CASSLAGEGDLGQFF. The DNA of the CDR3 is TGTGCCAGCAGTTTAGCGGGGGAGGGGGATCTGGGGCAGTTCTTC.

V gene TRBV27 combines with J gene TRBJ2-3; D perhaps matches TRBD2 (5 bases). Germline assignment: CDR1 MNHEY and CDR2 SMNVEV (reference sequence). The V end was cut by 6 bases, the J end by 0 bases, with 19 bases between. The CDR3 loop spans 17 amino acids. The CDR3 bases are TGTGCCAGCAGCCCTACCGCCGGGGTAGCAAGCACAGATACGCAGTATTTT. Its translation is CASSPTAGVASTDTQYF.

The chain uses TRBV10-3 and TRBJ2-7; D is unresolved. Germline loops: CDR1 ENHRY, CDR2 SYGVKD. Trimming pared 3 bases from V and 0 bases from J, leaving 3 bases between. The CDR3 contains 12 residues. For the CDR3, the DNA is TGTGCCATCAGTGACGGCTCCTACGAGCAGTACTTC. Translating gives CAISDGSYEQYF.

The chain recombines TRBV9 with TRBJ1-6, with a tentative D call TRBD1 (6 bases). There are 16 residues in the CDR3. Germline assignment: CDR1 SGDLS and CDR2 YYNGEE. The ends were cut back, 4 bases at V and 10 bases at J, with 21 bases in the middle. CDR3 region: CASSPDPGAYGSPLHF. CDR3 in DNA: TGTGCCAGCAGCCCAGATCCAGGGGCATATGGATCACCCCTCCACTTT.

CDR3 bases: TGCGCCAGCAGGTTTTCCCAGGAGACCCAGTACTTC. Protein product: CASRFSQETQYF. The J gene is TRBJ2-5, the V gene TRBV5-1, with unresolved D. The germline V and J ends were trimmed by 5 bases and 5 bases, with 10 bases remaining between them. CDR3 size: 12 residues. The germline V gene has CDR1 SGHRS and CDR2 YFSETQ.